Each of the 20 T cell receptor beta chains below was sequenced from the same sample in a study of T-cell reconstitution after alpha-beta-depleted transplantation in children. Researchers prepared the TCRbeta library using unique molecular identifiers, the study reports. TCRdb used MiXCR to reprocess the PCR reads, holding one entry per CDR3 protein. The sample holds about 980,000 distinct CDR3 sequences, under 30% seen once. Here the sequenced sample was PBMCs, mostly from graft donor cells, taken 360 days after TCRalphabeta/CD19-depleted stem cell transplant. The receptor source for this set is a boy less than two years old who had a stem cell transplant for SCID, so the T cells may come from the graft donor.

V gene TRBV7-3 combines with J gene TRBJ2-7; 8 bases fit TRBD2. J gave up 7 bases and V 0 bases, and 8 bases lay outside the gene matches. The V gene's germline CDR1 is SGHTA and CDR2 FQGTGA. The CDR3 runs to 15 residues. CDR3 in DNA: TGTGCCAGCAGCTTAACGGCGGGGGGTATTTCGGAGCAGTACTTC. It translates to CASSLTAGGISEQYF. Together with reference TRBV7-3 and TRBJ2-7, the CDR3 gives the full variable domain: GAGVSQTPSNKVTEKGKYVELRCDPISGHTALYWYRQSLGQGPEFLIYFQGTGAADDSGLPNDRFFAVRPEGSVSTLKIQRTERGDSAVYLCASSLTAGGISEQYFGPGTRLTVT.

CDR3 sequence: CASSLSGTGGYYEQYF. The CDR3 DNA is TGTGCCAGCAGTTTATCCGGGACAGGGGGGTACTACGAGCAGTACTTC. The chain carries TRBV28 and TRBJ2-7; TRBD1 matches 11 bases. V gave up 1 base and J gave up 3 bases; unmatched junction bases: 5. Per germline, CDR1 MDHEN and CDR2 SYDVKM. The CDR3 has 16 amino acids.

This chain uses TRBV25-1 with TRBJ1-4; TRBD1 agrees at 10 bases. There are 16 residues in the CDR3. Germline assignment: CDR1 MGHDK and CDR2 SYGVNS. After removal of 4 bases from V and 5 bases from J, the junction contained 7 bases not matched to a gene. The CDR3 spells CASSGDRGQSNEKLFF. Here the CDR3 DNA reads TGTGCCAGCAGTGGAGACAGGGGGCAATCAAATGAAAAACTGTTTTTT.

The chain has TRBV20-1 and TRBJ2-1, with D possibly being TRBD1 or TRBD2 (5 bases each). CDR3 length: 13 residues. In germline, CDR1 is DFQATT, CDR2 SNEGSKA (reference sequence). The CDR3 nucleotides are TGCTCTCAGACCGGGACGGGATACAATGAGCAGTTCTTC. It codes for CSQTGTGYNEQFF.

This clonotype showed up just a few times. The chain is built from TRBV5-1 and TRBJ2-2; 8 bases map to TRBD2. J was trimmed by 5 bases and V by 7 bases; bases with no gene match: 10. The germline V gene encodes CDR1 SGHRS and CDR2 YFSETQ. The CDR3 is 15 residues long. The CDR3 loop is CASGELAGRTGELFF. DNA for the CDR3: TGCGCCAGCGGAGAGTTAGCGGGGCGAACCGGGGAGCTGTTTTTT.

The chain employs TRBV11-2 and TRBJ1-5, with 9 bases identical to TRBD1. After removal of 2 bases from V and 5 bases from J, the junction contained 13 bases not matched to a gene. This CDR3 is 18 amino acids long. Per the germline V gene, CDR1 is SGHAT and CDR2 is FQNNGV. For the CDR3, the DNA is TGTGCCAGCAGCTTAAGAAGCCGCGGACAGGGGCCCCATCAGCCCCAGCATTTT. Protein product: CASSLRSRGQGPHQPQHF.

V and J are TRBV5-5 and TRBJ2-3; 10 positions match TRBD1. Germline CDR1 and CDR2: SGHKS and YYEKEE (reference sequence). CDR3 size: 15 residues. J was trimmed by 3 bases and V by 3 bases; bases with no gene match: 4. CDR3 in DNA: TGTGCCAGCAGCTCGACAGGGGGCGGGACAGATACGCAGTATTTT. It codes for CASSSTGGGTDTQYF.

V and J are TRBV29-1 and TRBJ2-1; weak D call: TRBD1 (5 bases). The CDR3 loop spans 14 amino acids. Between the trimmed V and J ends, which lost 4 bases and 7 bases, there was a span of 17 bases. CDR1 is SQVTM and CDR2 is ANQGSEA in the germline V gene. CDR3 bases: TGCAGCGTTGTTGGGGCTCGGAGTTCGAATGAGCAGTTCTTC. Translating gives CSVVGARSSNEQFF.

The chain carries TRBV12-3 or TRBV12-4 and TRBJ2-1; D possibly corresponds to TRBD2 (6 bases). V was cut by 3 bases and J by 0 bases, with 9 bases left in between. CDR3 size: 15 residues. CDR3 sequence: CASSFRDFSYNEQFF. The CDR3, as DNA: TGTGCCAGCAGTTTCCGGGACTTCTCCTACAATGAGCAGTTCTTC.

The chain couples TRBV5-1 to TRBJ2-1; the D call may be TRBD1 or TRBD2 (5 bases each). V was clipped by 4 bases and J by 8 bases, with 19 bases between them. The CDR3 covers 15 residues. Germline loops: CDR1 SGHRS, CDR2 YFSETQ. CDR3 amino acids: CASSARQPGADEQFF. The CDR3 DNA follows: TGCGCCAGCAGCGCCCGGCAGCCCGGGGCCGATGAGCAGTTCTTC.

CDR3 DNA: TGTGCCAGCAGTGAACAGGAGGTGGTCTATGGCTCGGATACGCAGTATTTT. It specifies CASSEQEVVYGSDTQYF. This chain links TRBV2 with TRBJ2-3; weak D call: TRBD2 (5 bases). V lost 2 bases to trimming and J lost 6 bases, with 21 bases between them. Germline V gives CDR1 SNHLY, CDR2 FYNNEI. The CDR3 is 17 residues long.

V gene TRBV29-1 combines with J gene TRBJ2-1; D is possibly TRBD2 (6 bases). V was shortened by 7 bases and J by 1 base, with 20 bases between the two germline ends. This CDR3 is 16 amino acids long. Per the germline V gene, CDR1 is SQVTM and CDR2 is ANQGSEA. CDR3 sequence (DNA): TGCAGCGCCTTAACCGGGACTTCCGTTTCCTACAATGAGCAGTTCTTC. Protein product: CSALTGTSVSYNEQFF.

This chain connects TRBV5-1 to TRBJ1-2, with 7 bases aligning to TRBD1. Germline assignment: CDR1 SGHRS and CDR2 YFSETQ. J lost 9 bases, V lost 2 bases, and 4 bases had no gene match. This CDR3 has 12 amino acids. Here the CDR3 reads CASSLQGMSYTF. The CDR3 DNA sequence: TGCGCCAGCAGCTTACAGGGGATGAGCTACACCTTC. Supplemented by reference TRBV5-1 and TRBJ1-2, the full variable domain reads KAGVTQTPRYLIKTRGQQVTLSCSPISGHRSVSWYQQTPGQGLQFLFEYFSETQRNKGNFPGRFSGRQFSNSRSEMNVSTLELGDSALYLCASSLQGMSYTFGSGTRLTVV.

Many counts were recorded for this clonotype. CDR3 sequence: CASIRAEGNEQFF. Written as DNA, the CDR3 is TGTGCCAGCATCCGAGCGGAGGGAAATGAGCAGTTCTTC. This rearrangement joins TRBV2 to TRBJ2-1; weak D call: TRBD2 (6 bases). This CDR3 contains 13 residues. V was shortened by 7 bases and J by 7 bases, with 14 bases between the two germline ends. Germline CDR1 reads SNHLY; CDR2 reads FYNNEI. Using reference TRBV2 and TRBJ2-1 for the parts outside the CDR3, the full variable domain is EPEVTQTPSHQVTQMGQEVILRCVPISNHLYFYWYRQILGQKVEFLVSFYNNEISEKSEIFDDQFSVERPDGSNFTLKIRSTKLEDSAMYFCASIRAEGNEQFFGPGTRLTVL.

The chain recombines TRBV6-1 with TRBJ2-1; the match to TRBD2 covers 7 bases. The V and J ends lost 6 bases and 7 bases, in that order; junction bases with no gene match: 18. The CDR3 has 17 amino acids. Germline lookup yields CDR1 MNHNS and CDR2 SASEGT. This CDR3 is CASSSAPGGGSGNEQFF. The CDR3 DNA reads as TGTGCCAGCAGCTCAGCTCCTGGGGGGGGTAGCGGGAATGAGCAGTTCTTC.

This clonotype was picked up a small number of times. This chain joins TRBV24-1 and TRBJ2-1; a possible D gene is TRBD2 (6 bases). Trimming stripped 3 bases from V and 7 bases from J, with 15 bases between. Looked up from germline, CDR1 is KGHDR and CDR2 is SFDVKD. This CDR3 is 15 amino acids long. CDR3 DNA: TGTGCCACCAGTGATCCCCTGGGGACTGAAAATGAGCAGTTCTTC. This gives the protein CATSDPLGTENEQFF.

This chain's CDR3 is CASSRLYTNTEAFF. The CDR3 DNA reads as TGCGCCAGCAGCAGATTATACACGAACACTGAAGCTTTCTTT. The rearrangement joins TRBV5-1 to TRBJ1-1; D is unclear. The length of the CDR3 is 14 residues. V was pared by 4 bases and J by 1 base, with 11 bases between. From germline, CDR1 is SGHRS and CDR2 YFSETQ. Filled out from reference TRBV5-1 and TRBJ1-1, the complete variable domain reads KAGVTQTPRYLIKTRGQQVTLSCSPISGHRSVSWYQQTPGQGLQFLFEYFSETQRNKGNFPGRFSGRQFSNSRSEMNVSTLELGDSALYLCASSRLYTNTEAFFGQGTRLTVV.

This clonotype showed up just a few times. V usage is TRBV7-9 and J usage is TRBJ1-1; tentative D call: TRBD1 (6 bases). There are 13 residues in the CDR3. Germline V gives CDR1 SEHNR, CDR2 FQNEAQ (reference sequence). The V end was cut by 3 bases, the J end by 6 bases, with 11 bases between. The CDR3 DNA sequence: TGTGCCAGCAGCTTCCCAGGACAGCCTGAAGCTTTCTTT. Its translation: CASSFPGQPEAFF.

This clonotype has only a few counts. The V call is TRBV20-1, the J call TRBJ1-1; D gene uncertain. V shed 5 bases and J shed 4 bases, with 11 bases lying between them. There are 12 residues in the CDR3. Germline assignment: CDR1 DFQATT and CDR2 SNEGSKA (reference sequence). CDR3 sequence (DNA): TGCAGTGCTCTAAAGGCAGGCACTGAAGCTTTCTTT. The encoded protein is CSALKAGTEAFF.

CDR3 protein: CASSQEAGRTSVNEQFF. The DNA of the CDR3 is TGTGCCAGCAGCCAAGAAGCTGGGCGAACCAGCGTCAATGAGCAGTTCTTC. V and J are TRBV14 and TRBJ2-1; D gene ambiguous. Trimming stripped 0 bases from V and 6 bases from J, with 18 bases between. Germline loops: CDR1 SGHDN, CDR2 FVKESK. The CDR3 loop spans 17 amino acids.